This T cell receptor (beta chain) was found in a study of T cell responses to AZD1222 COVID-19 vaccine. General study results and limits: The donor cohort was predominantly white British with a female majority, and clonal diversity may have been underestimated. Repertoires were obtained only post-peak T cell response. Nearly half of spike-specific TCRs reportedly target variant regions that are unmutated in the B.1.351 and B.1.1.7 variants.

This clone was picked up one time. Antigen: not known. CDR3 length equals 19 residues. CDR1 is LNHNV and CDR2 is YYDKDF in the germline V gene (reference sequence). V shed 8 bases and J 1 base; nucleotides not matched to a gene: 20. Libraries were prepared by immunoSEQ multiplex PCR; TCRdb keeps only in-frame clonotypes and omits some of them. This sample has some 99,000 clones, with 88% found just once. The specimen was peripheral blood, collected 28 days after the second AZD1222 dose. The receptor was derived from an adult who received the AZD1222 COVID-19 vaccine. The V call is TRBV15, the J call TRBJ2-1; 7 bases map to TRBD2. The CDR3 sequence: CATRNPIRKRDLSYNEQFF. The CDR3 DNA follows: TGTGCCACCCGCAACCCGATCCGAAAGCGGGACCTATCCTACAATGAGCAGTTCTTC.